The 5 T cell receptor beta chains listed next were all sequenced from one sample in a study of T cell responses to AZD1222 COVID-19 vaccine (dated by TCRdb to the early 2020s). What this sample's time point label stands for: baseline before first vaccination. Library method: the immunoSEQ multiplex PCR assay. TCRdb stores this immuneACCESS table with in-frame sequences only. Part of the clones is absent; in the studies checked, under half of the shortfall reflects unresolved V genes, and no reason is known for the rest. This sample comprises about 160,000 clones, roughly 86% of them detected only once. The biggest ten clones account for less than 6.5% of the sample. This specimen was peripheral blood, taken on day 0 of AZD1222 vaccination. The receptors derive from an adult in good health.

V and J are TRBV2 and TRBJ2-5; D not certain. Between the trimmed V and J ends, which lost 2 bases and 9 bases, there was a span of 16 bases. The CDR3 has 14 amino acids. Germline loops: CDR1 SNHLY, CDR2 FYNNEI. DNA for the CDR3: TGTGCCAGCAGTGAATCCCAGGAAATGGCGGCCCAGTACTTC. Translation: CASSESQEMAAQYF.

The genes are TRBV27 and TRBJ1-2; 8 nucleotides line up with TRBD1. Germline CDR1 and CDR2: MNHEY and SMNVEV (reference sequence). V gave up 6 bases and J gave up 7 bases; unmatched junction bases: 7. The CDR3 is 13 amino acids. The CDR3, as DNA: TGTGCCAGCAGCCTAACAGGGGGATTTGGCTACACCTTC. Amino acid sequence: CASSLTGGFGYTF.

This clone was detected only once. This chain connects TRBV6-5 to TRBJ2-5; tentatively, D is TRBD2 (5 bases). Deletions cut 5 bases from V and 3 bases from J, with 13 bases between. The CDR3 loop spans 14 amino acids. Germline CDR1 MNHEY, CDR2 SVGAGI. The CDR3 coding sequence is TGTGCCAGCAGTCTTAACTCCGGGGAAGAGACCCAGTACTTC. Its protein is CASSLNSGEETQYF.

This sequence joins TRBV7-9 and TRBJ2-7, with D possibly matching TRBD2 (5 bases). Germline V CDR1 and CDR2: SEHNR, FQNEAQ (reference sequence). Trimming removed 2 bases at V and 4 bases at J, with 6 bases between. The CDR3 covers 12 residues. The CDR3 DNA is TGTGCCAGCAGCTTATCGGGGTACGAGCAGTACTTC. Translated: CASSLSGYEQYF.

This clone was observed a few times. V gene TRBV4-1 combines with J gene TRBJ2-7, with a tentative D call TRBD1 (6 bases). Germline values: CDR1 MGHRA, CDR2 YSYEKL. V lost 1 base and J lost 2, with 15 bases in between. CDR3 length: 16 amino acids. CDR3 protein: CASSQVPMTGTYEQYF. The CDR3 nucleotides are TGCGCCAGCAGCCAAGTTCCTATGACAGGTACCTACGAGCAGTACTTC.